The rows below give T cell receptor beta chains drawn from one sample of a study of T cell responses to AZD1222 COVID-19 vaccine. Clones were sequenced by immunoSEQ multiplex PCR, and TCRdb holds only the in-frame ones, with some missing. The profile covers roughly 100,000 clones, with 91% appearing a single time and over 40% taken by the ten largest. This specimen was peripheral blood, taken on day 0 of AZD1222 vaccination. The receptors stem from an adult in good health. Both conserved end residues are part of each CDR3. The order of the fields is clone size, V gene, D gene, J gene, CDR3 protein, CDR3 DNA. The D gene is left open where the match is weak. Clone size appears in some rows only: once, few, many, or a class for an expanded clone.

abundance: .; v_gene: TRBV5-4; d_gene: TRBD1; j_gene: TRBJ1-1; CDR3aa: CASNRDSNTEAFF; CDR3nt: TGTGCCAGCAACCGGGACAGTAACACTGAAGCTTTCTTT
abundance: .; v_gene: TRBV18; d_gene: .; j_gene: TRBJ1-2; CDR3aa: CASSPDVAYGYTF; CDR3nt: TGTGCCAGCTCACCGGACGTAGCCTATGGCTACACCTTC
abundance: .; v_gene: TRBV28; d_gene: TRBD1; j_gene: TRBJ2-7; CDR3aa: CASRTTGTGDSYEQYF; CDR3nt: TGTGCCAGCAGGACGACCGGGACAGGGGACTCCTACGAGCAGTACTTC
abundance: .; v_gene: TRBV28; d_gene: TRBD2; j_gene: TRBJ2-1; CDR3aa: CASSLSAGGPYNEQFF; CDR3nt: TGTGCCAGCAGTTTATCTGCGGGAGGGCCCTACAATGAGCAGTTCTTC
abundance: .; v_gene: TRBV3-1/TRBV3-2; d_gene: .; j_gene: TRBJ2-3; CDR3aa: CASSPFVVSSTDTQYF; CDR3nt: TGTGCCAGCAGCCCTTTTGTGGTTTCTAGCACAGATACGCAGTATTTT
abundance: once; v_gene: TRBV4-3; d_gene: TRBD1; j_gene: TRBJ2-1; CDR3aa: CASSQDSGTGFAGSSYNEQFF; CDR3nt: TGCGCCAGCAGCCAAGATAGTGGGACAGGGTTCGCCGGGAGCTCCTACAATGAGCAGTTCTTC
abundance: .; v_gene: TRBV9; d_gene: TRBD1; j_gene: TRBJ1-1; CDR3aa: CASSVDRGPNTEAFF; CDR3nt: TGTGCCAGCAGCGTTGACAGGGGACCGAACACTGAAGCTTTCTTT
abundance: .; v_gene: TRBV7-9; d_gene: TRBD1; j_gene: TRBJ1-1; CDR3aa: CASSFRDRARGAFF; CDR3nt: TGTGCCAGCAGCTTCCGGGACAGGGCCCGTGGGGCTTTCTTT
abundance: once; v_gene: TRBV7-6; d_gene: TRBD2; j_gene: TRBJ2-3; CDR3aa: CASSLGSGRTDTQYF; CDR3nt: TGTGCCAGCAGCTTAGGTAGCGGGCGCACAGATACGCAGTATTTT
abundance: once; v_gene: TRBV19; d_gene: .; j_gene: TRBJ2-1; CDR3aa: CASSNRDSANEQFF; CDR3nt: TGTGCCAGTAGTAACCGGGACTCTGCCAATGAGCAGTTCTTC
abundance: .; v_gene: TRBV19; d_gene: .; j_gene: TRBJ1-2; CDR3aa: CASTSAITNYGYTF; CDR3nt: .
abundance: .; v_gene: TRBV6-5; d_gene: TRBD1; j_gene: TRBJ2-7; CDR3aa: CASSGQGPAYEQYF; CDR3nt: TGTGCCAGCAGCGGACAGGGCCCCGCCTACGAGCAGTACTTC
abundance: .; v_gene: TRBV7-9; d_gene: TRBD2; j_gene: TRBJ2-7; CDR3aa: CASSNSYGRARVEQYF; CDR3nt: TGTGCCAGCAGCAACAGCTACGGGAGGGCCCGAGTCGAGCAGTACTTC
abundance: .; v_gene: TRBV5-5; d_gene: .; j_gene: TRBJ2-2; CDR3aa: CASSLGSNTGELFF; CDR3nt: TGTGCCAGCAGCTTAGGGTCGAACACCGGGGAGCTGTTTTTT
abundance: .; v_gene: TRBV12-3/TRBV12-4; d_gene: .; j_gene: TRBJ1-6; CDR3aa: CASSLALQSPLHF; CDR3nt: TGTGCCAGCAGTTTAGCCTTACAGTCCCCCCTCCACTTT
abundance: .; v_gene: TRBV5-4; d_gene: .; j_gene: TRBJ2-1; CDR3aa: CASSLDQGSYNEQFF; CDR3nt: TGTGCCAGCAGCTTGGACCAGGGTTCCTACAATGAGCAGTTCTTC
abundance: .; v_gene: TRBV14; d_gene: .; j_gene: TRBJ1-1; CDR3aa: CASTLQANTEAFF; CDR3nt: TGTGCCAGCACCCTCCAGGCGAACACTGAAGCTTTCTTT
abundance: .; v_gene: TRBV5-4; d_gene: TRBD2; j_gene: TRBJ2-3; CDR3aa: CASSLAGGPVADTQYF; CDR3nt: TGTGCCAGCAGCTTGGCGGGAGGGCCGGTCGCAGATACGCAGTATTTT
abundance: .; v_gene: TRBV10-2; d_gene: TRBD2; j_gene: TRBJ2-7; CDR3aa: CASSDLAGESEQYF; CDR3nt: TGCGCCAGCAGTGATTTAGCGGGAGAAAGCGAGCAGTACTTC
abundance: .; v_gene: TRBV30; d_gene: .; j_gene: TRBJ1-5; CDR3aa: CAWSVGWDQPQHF; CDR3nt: TGTGCCTGGAGTGTAGGGTGGGATCAGCCCCAGCATTTT
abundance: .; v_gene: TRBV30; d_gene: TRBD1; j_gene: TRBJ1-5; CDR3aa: CAWSQGTGVAGNQPQHF; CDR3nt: TGTGCCTGGAGCCAAGGGACAGGGGTCGCGGGGAATCAGCCCCAGCATTTT
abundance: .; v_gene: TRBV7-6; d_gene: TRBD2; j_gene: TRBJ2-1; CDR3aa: CASSLTGTSGIYNEQFF; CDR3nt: TGTGCCAGCAGCTTAACCGGGACTAGCGGGATCTACAATGAGCAGTTCTTC
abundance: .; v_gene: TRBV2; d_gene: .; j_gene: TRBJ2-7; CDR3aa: CASREPLGRRAYEQYF; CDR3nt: TGTGCCAGCAGAGAGCCCCTCGGGCGTAGGGCCTACGAGCAGTACTTC
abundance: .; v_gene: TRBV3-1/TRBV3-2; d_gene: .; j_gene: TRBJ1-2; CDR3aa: CASSQSYSGYGYTF; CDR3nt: TGTGCCAGCAGCCAGAGTTATAGTGGCTATGGCTACACCTTC
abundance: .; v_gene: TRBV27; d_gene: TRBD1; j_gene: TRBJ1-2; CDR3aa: CASRPTGARGYTF; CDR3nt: TGTGCCAGCAGACCTACAGGGGCTCGTGGCTACACCTTC
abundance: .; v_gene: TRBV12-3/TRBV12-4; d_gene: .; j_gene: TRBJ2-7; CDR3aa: CASSSEAPYEQYF; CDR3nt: TGTGCCAGCAGCTCAGAGGCCCCCTACGAGCAGTACTTC
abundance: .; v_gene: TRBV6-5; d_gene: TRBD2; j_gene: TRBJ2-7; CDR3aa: CATASGGGAYEQYF; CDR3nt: TGTGCCACGGCGTCGGGAGGCGGAGCCTACGAGCAGTACTTC
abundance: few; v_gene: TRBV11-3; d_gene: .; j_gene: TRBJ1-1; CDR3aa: CASSSDTGIAFF; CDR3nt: TGTGCCAGCAGTTCCGACACAGGGATCGCTTTCTTT
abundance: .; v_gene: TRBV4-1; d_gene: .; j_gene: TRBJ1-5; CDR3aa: CASSQDGGAPQPQHF; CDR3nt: TGCGCCAGCAGCCAAGATGGGGGGGCCCCTCAGCCCCAGCATTTT
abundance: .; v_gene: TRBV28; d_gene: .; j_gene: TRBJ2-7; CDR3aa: CASSFPGEQYF; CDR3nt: TGTGCCAGCAGTTTCCCGGGGGAGCAGTACTTC
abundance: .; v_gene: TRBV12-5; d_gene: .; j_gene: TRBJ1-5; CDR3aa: CASVRQVYSNQPQHF; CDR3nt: TGTGCTAGCGTACGACAGGTTTATAGCAATCAGCCCCAGCATTTT
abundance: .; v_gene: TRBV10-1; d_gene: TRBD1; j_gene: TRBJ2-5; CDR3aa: CASSPGQSQETQYF; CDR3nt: TGCGCCAGCAGCCCGGGACAGAGCCAAGAGACCCAGTACTTC
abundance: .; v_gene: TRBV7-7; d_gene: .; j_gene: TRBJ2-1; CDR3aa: CASSLKVEPPDNEQFF; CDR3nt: TGTGCCAGCAGCTTAAAGGTGGAGCCACCCGACAATGAGCAGTTCTTC
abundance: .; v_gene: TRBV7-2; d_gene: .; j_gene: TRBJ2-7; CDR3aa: CASSLIEGSYEQYF; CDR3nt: TGTGCCAGCAGCTTAATCGAGGGGTCCTACGAGCAGTACTTC
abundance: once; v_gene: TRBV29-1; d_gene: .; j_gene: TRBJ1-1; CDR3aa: CSAETMNTEAFF; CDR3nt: TGCAGCGCGGAAACTATGAACACTGAAGCTTTCTTT
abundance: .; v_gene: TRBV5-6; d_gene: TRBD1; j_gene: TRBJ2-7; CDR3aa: CASSLGQGLNTYEQYF; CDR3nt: TGTGCCAGCAGCTTGGGACAGGGCCTTAATACCTACGAGCAGTACTTC
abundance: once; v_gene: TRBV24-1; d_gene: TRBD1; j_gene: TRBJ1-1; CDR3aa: CATSDNSGTAEAFF; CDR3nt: TGTGCCACCAGTGACAACTCTGGGACAGCAGAAGCTTTCTTT
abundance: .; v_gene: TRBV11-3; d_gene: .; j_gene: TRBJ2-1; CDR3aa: CASSLDLVLHRVDLYNEQFF; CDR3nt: TGTGCCAGCAGCTTAGATCTGGTACTTCACAGGGTCGATTTATACAATGAGCAGTTCTTC
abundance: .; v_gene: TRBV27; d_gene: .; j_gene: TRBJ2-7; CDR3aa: CASKGLASLTGEQYF; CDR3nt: TGTGCCAGCAAGGGGCTAGCGTCTTTAACAGGGGAGCAGTACTTC
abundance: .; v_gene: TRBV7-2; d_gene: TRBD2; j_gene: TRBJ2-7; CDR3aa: CASSPTLAGGTYEQYF; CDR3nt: TGTGCCAGCAGCCCGACACTAGCGGGAGGAACCTACGAGCAGTACTTC
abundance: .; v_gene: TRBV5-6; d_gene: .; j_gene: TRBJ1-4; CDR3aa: CASSLGQLNEKLFF; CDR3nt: TGTGCCAGCAGCTTGGGACAGCTGAATGAAAAACTGTTTTTT
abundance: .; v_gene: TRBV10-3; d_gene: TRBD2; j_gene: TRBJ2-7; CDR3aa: CAIRGGGRTYEQYF; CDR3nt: TGTGCCATCAGGGGGGGCGGGAGGACCTACGAGCAGTACTTC
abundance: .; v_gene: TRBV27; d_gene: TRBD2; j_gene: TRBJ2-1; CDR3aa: CASRGTSGLSSYNEQFF; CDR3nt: TGTGCCAGCAGGGGGACTAGCGGGCTGAGCTCCTACAATGAGCAGTTCTTC
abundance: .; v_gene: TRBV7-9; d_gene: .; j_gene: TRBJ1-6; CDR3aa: CASSSGTGWGPLHF; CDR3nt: TGTGCCAGCAGCTCGGGGACGGGCTGGGGGCCCCTCCACTTT
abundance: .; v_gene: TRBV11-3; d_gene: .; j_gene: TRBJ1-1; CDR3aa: CAIPIKHAGDTEAFF; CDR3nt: TGTGCCATCCCTATAAAACACGCAGGGGACACTGAAGCTTTCTTT
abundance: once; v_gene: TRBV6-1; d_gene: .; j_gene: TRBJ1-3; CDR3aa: CASSEAGRNGNTIYF; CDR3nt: TGTGCCAGCAGTGAGGCAGGGCGGAATGGAAACACCATATATTTT